This T cell receptor beta chain appears in the sequencing data of a study of cytomegalovirus exposure and HLA in healthy donors. PCR was performed using 60 Vbeta and 13 Jbeta primers. Assay used: immunoSEQ multiplex PCR; TCRdb lists only in-frame clones, some missing. In the table there are fewer than 200,000 clones, around 80% of which are singletons. This CDR3 has 14 residues. Germline V gene sequence: CDR1 SNHLY, CDR2 FYNNEI. V lost 5 bases to trimming and J lost 9 bases, with 14 bases between them. The sequenced material came from PBMCs. The chain uses TRBV2 and TRBJ1-6; possibly TRBD1 for D (5 bases). This sequence was found in a male donor in good health and CMV-seronegative. For the CDR3, the DNA is TGTGCCAGCAGTCAGGAGCAGGGAAGTTCACCCCTCCACTTT. Translation: CASSQEQGSSPLHF.